The sequence of this T cell receptor beta chain was determined in a study of T cell changes during pregnancy in multiple sclerosis (dated by TCRdb to the late 2010s). Concerning the study at large: Changes in the T cell repertoire over the course of pregnancy were examined in this study in women with multiple sclerosis.

CDR1 LGHNA and CDR2 YNFKEQ were looked up in the germline V gene. The CDR3 numbers 13 residues from cysteine through phenylalanine. Here the CDR3 DNA is all that survives: 39 bases in frame from base 1. V and J are truncated by 0 bases and 5 bases respectively, leaving an intervening sequence of 5 bases. The library relied on the immunoSEQ multiplex PCR assay. TCRdb's version of the immuneACCESS table is confined to in-frame rearrangements and falls short of the full clone set. An unresolved V gene accounts for under half of the shortfall where checked; the remainder is of unknown origin. The sample table shows about 80,000 clones, and approximately 90% are seen once. The ten largest clones represent around 1.4% of the sample. Remarks on this clone: Its specific antigen is unknown. Base qualities were left out, and no much larger clone turns up one base away.

The sequencing here drew on peripheral blood, taken before pregnancy. The chain uses TRBV4-2 and TRBJ1-5, with the D gene too uncertain to name. This clonotype originated in a female donor with multiple sclerosis, enrolled in a pregnancy study. DNA sequence: TGTGCCAGCAGCCAAGATTCGGATCAGCCCCAGCATTTT. Translation gives CASSQDSDQPQHF.